What follows are 32 T cell receptor beta chains derived from one specimen sequenced in a study of blood T cell repertoires in COVID-19. TCRdb keeps only in-frame clones here, not all; method: immunoSEQ multiplex PCR. There are around 180,000 clones in the sample; about 80% occur only once, and about 1.5% lies in the top ten. Sequencing was performed on peripheral blood. The receptor source for this set is a human donor in a cohort sampled during active COVID-19.

This clone was picked up one time. V gene TRBV5-1 combines with J gene TRBJ2-7; perhaps TRBD1 as D (6 bases). The V end lost 0 bases, the J end lost 6 bases, and 16 bases lay between the germline ends. Germline assignment: CDR1 SGHRS and CDR2 YFSETQ. The CDR3 consists of 15 residues. This CDR3 reads CASSLAGWGQGEQYF. Written as DNA, the CDR3 is TGCGCCAGCAGCTTGGCCGGGTGGGGGCAAGGCGAGCAGTACTTC.

This chain uses TRBV20-1 with TRBJ2-7, with D uncertain. Trimming removed 1 base from V and 5 bases from J, with 6 bases in between. The germline V gene encodes CDR1 DFQATT and CDR2 SNEGSKA (reference sequence). The CDR3 consists of 11 residues. The CDR3 sequence is CSARVPNEQYF. CDR3 sequence (DNA): TGCAGTGCTAGAGTCCCAAACGAGCAGTACTTC.

This clone appeared a single time. The V call is TRBV18, the J call TRBJ1-2; 8 bases are a match to TRBD1. This CDR3 has 14 amino acids. Trimming cost V 6 bases and J 4 bases; bases outside gene matches: 7. Germline CDR1 KGHSH, CDR2 LQKENI. The CDR3 DNA reads as TGTGCCAGCTCGGGTGACAGGGGCCTCTATGGCTACACCTTC. Protein sequence: CASSGDRGLYGYTF.

In its sample, this clone was seen once. This sequence joins TRBV5-1 and TRBJ1-4; 10 bases fit TRBD1. The CDR3 runs to 16 residues. Germline V gene lookup returns CDR1 SGHRS and CDR2 YFSETQ. Trimming took 2 bases from V and 1 from J; bases not matched to a gene: 2. CDR3 loop: CASSFGQGVTNEKLFF. The CDR3 DNA is TGCGCCAGCAGCTTTGGACAGGGGGTAACTAATGAAAAACTGTTTTTT.

CDR3 protein: CATSIDRGNTEAFF. The CDR3 nucleotides read TGTGCCACCAGCATAGACAGGGGGAACACTGAAGCTTTCTTT. The chain joins TRBV15 to TRBJ1-1, with 8 bases that match TRBD1. The trim removed 4 bases at V and 1 base at J, leaving 2 bases unmatched. Germline-derived CDR1 and CDR2 are LNHNV and YYDKDF (reference sequence). The CDR3 has 14 amino acids.

The chain recombines TRBV4-1 with TRBJ2-7; D is possibly TRBD2 (5 bases). This CDR3 is built from 16 residues. Germline CDR1 is MGHRA and CDR2 is YSYEKL. The germline V and J ends were trimmed by 3 bases and 2 bases, with 17 bases remaining between them. In nucleotides, the CDR3 is TGCGCCAGCAGCCACCCCCGGGCAAGCGGAGCCTACGAGCAGTACTTC. It encodes CASSHPRASGAYEQYF.

In this sample, this clone turned up a few times. This sequence joins TRBV7-9 and TRBJ2-7; perhaps TRBD1 as D (5 bases). The germline V and J ends were trimmed by 4 bases and 2 bases, with 12 bases remaining between them. The CDR3 contains 14 residues. Germline loops: CDR1 SEHNR, CDR2 FQNEAQ (reference sequence). Here the CDR3 reads CASSSRQTPYEQYF. The CDR3 nucleotides are TGTGCCAGCAGCTCCCGACAGACCCCCTACGAGCAGTACTTC.

The chain combines TRBV28 with TRBJ1-2; a weak D match, TRBD1 (5 bases). CDR1 MDHEN and CDR2 SYDVKM come from the germline V gene. CDR3 length: 14 amino acids. Trimming removed 4 bases from V and 2 bases from J, with 11 bases in between. This CDR3 reads CASSSEGPNYGYTF. CDR3 bases: TGTGCCAGCAGTTCGGAGGGACCAAACTATGGCTACACCTTC.

The rearrangement joins TRBV29-1 to TRBJ1-1; D uncertain. Germline V gene data show CDR1 as SQVTM and CDR2 as ANQGSEA. The CDR3 spans 14 residues. Trimming shortened V by 8 bases and J by 4 bases, and 20 bases separated the two germline ends. As DNA, the CDR3 is TGCAGCTTCGGGTCTAGGCCCTCCGGCACTGAAGCTTTCTTT. It encodes CSFGSRPSGTEAFF.

This clone was detected once. The CDR3 sequence: CASSLAGRGYNEQFF. For the CDR3, the DNA is TGTGCCAGCAGCTTAGCCGGGAGAGGGTACAATGAGCAGTTCTTC. V gene TRBV5-8 combines with J gene TRBJ2-1; D perhaps matches TRBD2 (6 bases). Per the germline V gene, CDR1 is SGHTS and CDR2 is YDEGEE. CDR3 length equals 15 residues. Between the trimmed V and J ends, which lost 2 bases and 4 bases, there was a span of 13 bases.

In this sample, this clone turned up a few times. The genes are TRBV4-3 and TRBJ1-6, with D possibly being TRBD1 (6 bases). V was pared by 2 bases and J by 7 bases, with 12 bases between. Per germline, CDR1 LGHNA and CDR2 YSLEER. The CDR3 totals 15 residues. The CDR3 DNA reads TGCGCCAGCAGCCAACAAGGAAGGGGGAATTCACCCCTCCACTTT. Translating gives CASSQQGRGNSPLHF.

This clone was counted once. This chain uses TRBV4-3 with TRBJ2-5; TRBD1 matches 7 bases. The CDR3 sequence is 15 residues long. V was clipped by 4 bases and J by 5 bases; unmatched bases: 10. Germline V gene sequence: CDR1 LGHNA, CDR2 YSLEER. The CDR3 DNA sequence: TGCGCCAGCAGCCTAGGCAGAGCAGGGGGTGAGACCCAGTACTTC. Its protein product is CASSLGRAGGETQYF.

The rearrangement links TRBV5-4 to TRBJ2-1; 10 bases match TRBD1. The CDR3 length is 16 residues. With 1 base clipped from V and 5 bases from J, the junction kept 6 bases outside the gene matches. Per the germline V gene, CDR1 is SGHNT and CDR2 is YYREEE (reference sequence). The CDR3 nucleotides read TGTGCCAGCAGCTTGCGGACAGGGGGATCTAACAATGAGCAGTTCTTC. This codes for CASSLRTGGSNNEQFF.

This clone has only a few counts. This chain links TRBV7-9 with TRBJ2-7, with TRBD1 as a possible D gene (7 bases). Germline CDR1 and CDR2: SEHNR and FQNEAQ (reference sequence). V was cut by 4 bases and J by 2 bases, with 18 bases left in between. This CDR3 has 16 amino acids. This CDR3 reads CASSSPRGTATYEQYF. The CDR3 coding sequence is TGTGCCAGCAGCTCCCCCCGGGGGACAGCTACCTACGAGCAGTACTTC. Together with reference TRBV7-9 and TRBJ2-7, the CDR3 gives the full variable domain: DTGVSQNPRHKITKRGQNVTFRCDPISEHNRLYWYRQTLGQGPEFLTYFQNEAQLEKSRLLSDRFSAERPKGSFSTLEIQRTEQGDSAMYLCASSSPRGTATYEQYFGPGTRLTVT.

This clone was recorded once. J is TRBJ1-4 and V is TRBV3-1 (or the pseudogene TRBV3-2); weak D call: TRBD1 (6 bases). The length of the CDR3 is 17 residues. The V end was cut by 0 bases, the J end by 7 bases, with 18 bases between. Germline V lookup: CDR1 LGHDT, CDR2 YNNKEL (reference sequence). The CDR3 DNA sequence: TGTGCCAGCAGCCAAGAGAGGACAGCAGGGAAGGGTGAAAAACTGTTTTTT. This codes for CASSQERTAGKGEKLFF.

V gene TRBV4-1 combines with J gene TRBJ1-1; D is ambiguous. Germline-derived CDR1 and CDR2 are MGHRA and YSYEKL. The CDR3 runs 14 residues. With 0 bases removed from V and 1 base from J, the gap between germline ends came to 6 bases. CDR3 sequence (DNA): TGCGCCAGCAGCCAAGATGCCGGGAACACTGAAGCTTTCTTT. Protein: CASSQDAGNTEAFF.

This chain uses TRBV27 with TRBJ2-7, with D tentatively TRBD1 (6 bases). The V gene's germline CDR1 is MNHEY and CDR2 SMNVEV (reference sequence). This CDR3 is built from 15 residues. Trimming took 2 bases from V and 2 from J, leaving 13 bases between them. The CDR3 protein is CASSLQSRGPYEQYF. In DNA, the CDR3 is TGTGCCAGCAGTTTACAGTCCAGGGGACCCTACGAGCAGTACTTC.

V and J are TRBV14 and TRBJ2-3; possible D gene TRBD1, 6 bases. The germline CDR1 and CDR2 sequences are SGHDN and FVKESK. Trimming removed 4 bases at V and 1 base at J, with 12 bases between. CDR3 length equals 15 residues. CDR3 amino acids: CASSRGQPGTDTQYF. CDR3 bases: TGTGCCAGCAGCCGGGGGCAGCCTGGCACAGATACGCAGTATTTT.

This clone was seen a handful of times. This sequence joins TRBV28 and TRBJ1-5; perhaps TRBD1 as D (6 bases). V gave up 3 bases and J gave up 6 bases, with 12 bases separating them. Looked up from germline, CDR1 is MDHEN and CDR2 is SYDVKM. The CDR3 extends over 14 amino acids. The CDR3 sequence is CASSLLQGSQPQHF. The CDR3 DNA reads as TGTGCCAGCAGTTTGTTACAGGGCAGTCAGCCCCAGCATTTT.

This sequence joins TRBV9 and TRBJ2-5, with D possibly TRBD2 on 5 matching bases. Germline CDR1 SGDLS, CDR2 YYNGEE. This CDR3 region has 15 residues. V was clipped by 0 bases and J by 1 base, with 10 bases between them. The CDR3 region has the DNA TGTGCCAGCAGCGTAGCTCCTACTAGCCAAGAGACCCAGTACTTC. Translating it yields CASSVAPTSQETQYF.

The rearrangement joins TRBV18 to TRBJ2-1, with 9 nucleotides matching TRBD2. The CDR3 has 14 amino acids. Germline-derived CDR1 and CDR2 are KGHSH and LQKENI. The V gene end was trimmed by 1 base and the J gene end by 9 bases; junction bases not matched to a gene: 4. The CDR3 sequence is CASSPLAGEVEQFF. The DNA of the CDR3 is TGTGCCAGCTCACCACTAGCGGGAGAGGTTGAGCAGTTCTTC. Complete variable domain (other parts from reference TRBV18 and TRBJ2-1): NAGVMQNPRHLVRRRGQEARLRCSPMKGHSHVYWYRQLPEEGLKFMVYLQKENIIDESGMPKERFSAEFPKEGPSILRIQQVVRGDSAAYFCASSPLAGEVEQFFGPGTRLTVL.

This clone was recorded only once. The DNA of the CDR3 is TGTGCCAGCAGCTTAGGCGGTAGCAATCAGCCCCAGCATTTT. Encoded protein: CASSLGGSNQPQHF. The V gene is TRBV11-2, the J gene TRBJ1-5; D is unresolved. In germline, CDR1 is SGHAT, CDR2 FQNNGV. V shed 1 base and J shed 0 bases, with 4 bases lying between them. The CDR3 has 14 amino acids.

The rearrangement uses TRBV27 and TRBJ2-1; 13 positions match TRBD2. The CDR3 totals 16 residues. Trimming took 0 bases from V and 7 from J; bases not matched to a gene: 3. Germline CDR1 reads MNHEY; CDR2 reads SMNVEV (reference sequence). Here the CDR3 reads CASSLSRLAGGNEQFF. In DNA, the CDR3 is TGTGCCAGCAGTTTATCCCGACTAGCGGGAGGAAATGAGCAGTTCTTC.

The chain carries TRBV21-1 and TRBJ2-7; TRBD2 was called by the table and not checked on the DNA. TRBV21-1 is a documented pseudogene. The CDR3 contains 16 residues. CDR3 nucleotides: TGTGCCAGCAGCAAAAAAATCGCCGCGAGCTCCTACGAGCAGTACTTC. Residues: CASSKKIAASSYEQYF.

For this clone: One end of the junction does not line up with germline, which may come from a read error. The rearrangement joins TRBV4-3 to TRBJ1-2, with 8 bases matching TRBD1. Germline V CDR1 and CDR2: LGHNA, YSLEER. The CDR3 spans 17 residues. CDR3 in DNA: TGCGCCAGCAGTCAAGGGTTGGGGGACAGGACTAACTATGGCTACACCTTC. Translated: CASSQGLGDRTNYGYTF.

There are a few counts of this clone. This sequence joins TRBV6-6 and TRBJ1-2, with 8 bases aligning to TRBD1. The CDR3 loop spans 15 amino acids. Losses at the gene ends were 8 bases for V and 0 bases for J; bases not matched to a gene: 8. The germline V gene encodes CDR1 MNHNY and CDR2 SVGAGI (reference sequence). CDR3 protein: CASLRGRDANYGYTF. For the CDR3, the DNA is TGTGCCAGCCTCAGGGGGCGCGATGCTAACTATGGCTACACCTTC.

This clone appeared a few times. The gene calls are TRBV10-3 and TRBJ1-2; tentative D call: TRBD1 (6 bases). Trimming shortened V by 6 bases and J by 1 base, and 12 bases separated the two germline ends. Germline CDR1 reads ENHRY; CDR2 reads SYGVKD. This CDR3 has 14 amino acids. The CDR3 loop reads CAISPGQLNYGYTF. As DNA, the CDR3 is TGTGCCATCAGCCCTGGACAGCTTAACTATGGCTACACCTTC.

The chain joins TRBV5-4 to TRBJ2-1, with D tentatively TRBD2 (7 bases). CDR1 is SGHNT, CDR2 YYREEE, per germline (reference sequence). CDR3 length equals 14 residues. With 4 bases removed from V and 9 bases from J, the gap between germline ends came to 17 bases. CDR3 sequence: CASSRDKWGGEQFF. The CDR3 DNA follows: TGTGCCAGCAGCCGGGACAAATGGGGGGGTGAGCAGTTCTTC.

This clone appeared once. The rearrangement uses TRBV9 and TRBJ1-1; D remains unclear. V was trimmed by 0 bases and J by 5 bases, leaving 8 bases between them. Per germline, CDR1 SGDLS and CDR2 YYNGEE. The CDR3 totals 13 residues. The CDR3 region has the DNA TGTGCCAGCAGCGTAGGGACGGGGACTGAAGCTTTCTTT. Protein sequence: CASSVGTGTEAFF.

The V gene is TRBV15, the J gene TRBJ1-2; the match to TRBD1 covers 10 bases. This CDR3 is built from 16 residues. The V gene's germline CDR1 is LNHNV and CDR2 YYDKDF (reference sequence). V shed 0 bases, J shed 3 bases, and the junction held 4 bases outside the gene matches. CDR3 DNA: TGTGCCACCAGCAGAGATAGGGGGACAGGGGACTATGGCTACACCTTC. This encodes CATSRDRGTGDYGYTF.

This rearrangement joins TRBV19 to TRBJ1-2; perhaps TRBD1 as D (6 bases). Trimming took off 5 bases at V and 3 bases at J, with 16 bases between the two ends. The CDR3 extends over 15 amino acids. Germline V gives CDR1 LNHDA, CDR2 SQIVND (reference sequence). Here the CDR3 reads CASSPNTGSDYGYTF. In nucleotides, the CDR3 is TGTGCCAGTAGTCCAAACACAGGGAGTGACTATGGCTACACCTTC.

This rearrangement joins TRBV19 to TRBJ2-7, with D tentatively TRBD1 (5 bases). In germline, CDR1 is LNHDA, CDR2 SQIVND (reference sequence). Trimming removed 3 bases at V and 3 bases at J, with 15 bases between. CDR3 length equals 15 residues. Here the CDR3 reads CASSIFYRMGYEQYF. In DNA form, the CDR3 reads TGTGCCAGTAGTATTTTTTACAGGATGGGCTACGAGCAGTACTTC.